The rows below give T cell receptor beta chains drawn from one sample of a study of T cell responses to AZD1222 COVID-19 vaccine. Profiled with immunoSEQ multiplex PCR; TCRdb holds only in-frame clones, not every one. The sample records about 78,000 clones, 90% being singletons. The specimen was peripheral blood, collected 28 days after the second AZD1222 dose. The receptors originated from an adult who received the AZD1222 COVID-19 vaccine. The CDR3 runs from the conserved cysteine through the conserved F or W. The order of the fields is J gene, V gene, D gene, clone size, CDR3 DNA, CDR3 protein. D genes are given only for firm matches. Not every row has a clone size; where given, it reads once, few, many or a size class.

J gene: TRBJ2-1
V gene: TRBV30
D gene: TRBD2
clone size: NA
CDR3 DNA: TGTGCCTGGAGCCCCGGACTAGCGGACCACAATGAGCAGTTCTTC
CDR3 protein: CAWSPGLADHNEQFF

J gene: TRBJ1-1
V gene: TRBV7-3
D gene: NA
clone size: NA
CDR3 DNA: TGTGCCAGCAGCTCACAGGGATTGAACACTGAAGCTTTCTTT
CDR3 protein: CASSSQGLNTEAFF

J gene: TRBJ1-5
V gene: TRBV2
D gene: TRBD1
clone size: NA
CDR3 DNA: TGTGCCAGCAGGGGGGACAGGGATAGTCAGCCCCAGCATTTT
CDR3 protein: CASRGDRDSQPQHF

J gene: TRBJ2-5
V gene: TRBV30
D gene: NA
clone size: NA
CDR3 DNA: TGTGCCTGGAGTGGTGGGGAGACCCAGTACTTC
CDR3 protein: CAWSGGETQYF

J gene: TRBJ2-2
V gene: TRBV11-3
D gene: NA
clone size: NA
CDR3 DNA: TGTGCCAGCAGCTTATTTCAGGGGCCGGGCGGGGAGCTGTTTTTT
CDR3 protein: CASSLFQGPGGELFF

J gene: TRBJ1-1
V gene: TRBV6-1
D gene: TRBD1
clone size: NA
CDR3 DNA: TGTGCCAGCAGTGAAGGCACAGGGGCTTGGACTGAAGCTTTCTTT
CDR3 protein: CASSEGTGAWTEAFF

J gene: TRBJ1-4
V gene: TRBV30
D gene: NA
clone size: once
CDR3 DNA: TGTGCCTGGAGTGTGACCCTTAATGAAAAACTGTTTTTT
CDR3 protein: CAWSVTLNEKLFF

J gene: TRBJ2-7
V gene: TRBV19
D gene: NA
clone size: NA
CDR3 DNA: TGTGCCAGTAGTATTCCAGGGGCCTACGAGCAGTACTTC
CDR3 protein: CASSIPGAYEQYF

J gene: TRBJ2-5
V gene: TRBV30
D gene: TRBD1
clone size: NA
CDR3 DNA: TGTGCCTGGAGTGCGCTGGGACAGCTGGAGACCCAGTACTTC
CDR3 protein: CAWSALGQLETQYF

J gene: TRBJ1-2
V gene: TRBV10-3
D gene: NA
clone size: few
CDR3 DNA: TGTGCCATCAGCCCAGGGTCCAGGGCAGGCGGCTACACCTTC
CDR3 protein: CAISPGSRAGGYTF

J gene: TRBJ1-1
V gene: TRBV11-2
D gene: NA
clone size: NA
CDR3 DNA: TGTGCCAGCAGCCCCCGGACAGCGAACACTGAAGCTTTCTTT
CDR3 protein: CASSPRTANTEAFF